This T cell receptor beta chain stems from a study of blood T cells in healthy people across ages. In each sample, at least 7 million PBMCs were isolated. The germline V and J ends were trimmed by 5 bases and 2 bases, with 9 bases remaining between them. Germline CDR1 is SGHTA and CDR2 is FQGNSA. The CDR3 contains 13 residues. This clonotype was detected many times. Using a J-beta primer mix together with a sample-barcoded 5' primer, a second PCR was run for roughly 6 to 12 cycles. TCRdb passed the 5' RACE reads through MiXCR, listing each CDR3 protein once. The sample lists about 930,000 distinct CDR3 sequences, 29% seen once, with around 9.6% in the top ten. In addition, the sample was reused for a study of T cells of mothers and their children. That investigation notes: In this cohort, donors were three healthy Caucasian mothers plus their six children. Over 8 million TCR beta CDR3 reads were obtained from each mother, and approximately 2.7 million from each child.

The sample taken for sequencing was blood. This TCR was recovered from a woman aged 40-49 years in good health. V is TRBV7-2 and J is TRBJ2-5, with D possibly TRBD1 on 5 matching bases. In DNA, the CDR3 is TGTGCCAGCAGCGCAGGGATACAAGAGACCCAGTACTTC. Protein product: CASSAGIQETQYF.